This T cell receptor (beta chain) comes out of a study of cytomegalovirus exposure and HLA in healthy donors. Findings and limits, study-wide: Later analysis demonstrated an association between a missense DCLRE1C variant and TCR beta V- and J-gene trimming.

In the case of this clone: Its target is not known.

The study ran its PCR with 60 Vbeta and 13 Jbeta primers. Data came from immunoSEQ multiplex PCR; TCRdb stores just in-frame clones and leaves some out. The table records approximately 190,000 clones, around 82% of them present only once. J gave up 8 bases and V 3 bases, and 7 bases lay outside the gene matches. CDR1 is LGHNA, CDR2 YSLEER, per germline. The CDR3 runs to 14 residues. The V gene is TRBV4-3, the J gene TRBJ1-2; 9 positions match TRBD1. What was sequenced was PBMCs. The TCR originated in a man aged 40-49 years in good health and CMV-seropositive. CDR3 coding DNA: TGCGCCAGCAGCCAGGCCGACAGGGGGAACGGCTACACCTTC. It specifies CASSQADRGNGYTF.